The 18 T cell receptor beta chains listed next were all sequenced from one sample in a study of T cells after yellow fever vaccination. TCRdb independently ran MiXCR on the 5' RACE reads; one entry per CDR3 protein. The sample consists of about 63,000 distinct CDR3 sequences, roughly 7.4% of them appearing once. Sequenced material: CD8+ T cells sorted from PBMCs, taken 15 days after the yellow fever booster vaccination. Receptors were obtained from a man aged 25-45 years who received the YFV17D yellow fever vaccine.

This clonotype was counted ten times or more. The genes are TRBV6-1 and TRBJ2-1; TRBD2 agrees at 10 bases. Unmatched junction bases numbered 2, after V lost 5 bases and J lost 4 bases. Germline V lookup: CDR1 MNHNS, CDR2 SASEGT. The CDR3 contains 14 residues. The CDR3 sequence: CASSLAGVYNEQFF. CDR3 DNA: TGTGCCAGCAGTCTAGCGGGAGTATACAATGAGCAGTTCTTC.

The chain carries TRBV4-3 and TRBJ2-1, with 8 positions matching TRBD2. Germline assignment: CDR1 LGHNA and CDR2 YSLEER. V gave up 0 bases and J gave up 5 bases; unmatched junction bases: 12. The CDR3 has 18 amino acids. CDR3 sequence (DNA): TGCGCCAGCAGCCAAGATCGGTTGCTAGCGGGCACTAACAATGAGCAGTTCTTC. It is translated as CASSQDRLLAGTNNEQFF.

This clonotype was picked up many times. The J gene is TRBJ2-1, the V gene TRBV7-3; a possible D gene is TRBD2 (6 bases). In germline, CDR1 is SGHTA, CDR2 FQGTGA. Trimming took 5 bases from V and 9 from J, leaving 20 bases between them. The CDR3 runs to 15 residues. The CDR3 bases are TGTGCCAGCAGCACACTAGCCGGGCAAGCGAGTGAGCAGTTCTTC. Residues: CASSTLAGQASEQFF.

V usage is TRBV10-3 and J usage is TRBJ2-7; 14 positions agree with TRBD2. Trimming removed 2 bases from V and 5 bases from J; junction bases left unmatched: 8. The germline V gene encodes CDR1 ENHRY and CDR2 SYGVKD. The CDR3 has 17 residues. Here the CDR3 DNA reads TGTGCCATCAGTGAGGACCGGGGACTAGCGGGAGAGGACGAGCAGTACTTC. It translates to CAISEDRGLAGEDEQYF.

Ten or more counts support this clonotype. The chain uses TRBV5-1 and TRBJ2-1; D is undetermined. This CDR3 is built from 14 residues. V lost 0 bases, J lost 6 bases, and 10 bases lay in between. CDR1 and CDR2 from the germline V gene are SGHRS and YFSETQ. This chain's CDR3 is CASSLESPLNEQFF. CDR3 DNA: TGCGCCAGCAGCTTGGAATCCCCCCTCAATGAGCAGTTCTTC.

This clonotype was counted many times. The CDR3 coding sequence is TGCGCCAGCAGCTTGGCGGGGGCCTACTACGAGCAGTACTTC. Its translation: CASSLAGAYYEQYF. The chain carries TRBV5-1 and TRBJ2-7; D could derive from TRBD1 or TRBD2 (6 bases each). The length of the CDR3 is 14 residues. V shed 0 bases and J shed 3 bases, with 10 bases lying between them. Germline V CDR1 and CDR2: SGHRS, YFSETQ.

Many counts were recorded for this clonotype. V gene TRBV29-1 combines with J gene TRBJ2-2; 8 bases match TRBD1. V was clipped by 6 bases and J by 5 bases; unmatched bases: 8. Germline lookup yields CDR1 SQVTM and CDR2 ANQGSEA. This CDR3 is 14 amino acids long. Here the CDR3 DNA reads TGCAGCGTCCCTACCAGGGGGCCAACCGGGGAGCTGTTTTTT. Translated: CSVPTRGPTGELFF.

This clonotype has at least ten counts. The V call is TRBV9, the J call TRBJ2-7, with D possibly being TRBD2 (6 bases). V was trimmed by 0 bases and J by 3 bases, leaving 16 bases between them. The CDR3 is 16 amino acids. Germline loops: CDR1 SGDLS, CDR2 YYNGEE. The CDR3 DNA reads TGTGCCAGCAGCGTAGGGCCGGGAGTGGGGCACTACGAGCAGTACTTC. This sequence encodes CASSVGPGVGHYEQYF.

This clonotype was picked up many times. The chain recombines TRBV7-2 with TRBJ2-5; D remains ambiguous. Trimming pared 1 base from V and 4 bases from J, leaving 4 bases between. The CDR3 runs to 12 residues. Germline-derived CDR1 and CDR2 are SGHTA and FQGNSA. In DNA, the CDR3 is TGTGCCAGCAGCTTAGTAGCAGAGACCCAGTACTTC. This translates into CASSLVAETQYF.

This clonotype has at least ten counts. The chain couples TRBV10-2 to TRBJ2-7, with unresolved D. The germline V gene has CDR1 WSHSY and CDR2 SAAADI. The CDR3 runs 11 residues. Trimming shortened V by 4 bases and J by 3 bases, and 4 bases separated the two germline ends. The CDR3 loop is CASSVGYEQYF. CDR3 nucleotide sequence: TGCGCCAGCAGTGTTGGCTACGAGCAGTACTTC.

The chain joins TRBV4-2 to TRBJ2-1; the match to TRBD1 covers 7 bases. Trimming removed 2 bases from V and 0 bases from J; junction bases left unmatched: 7. Germline V lookup: CDR1 LGHNA, CDR2 YNFKEQ. The CDR3 is 17 amino acids. The CDR3 bases are TGTGCCAGCAGCCAACGCGAGGGACAGAGCTCCTACAATGAGCAGTTCTTC. It codes for CASSQREGQSSYNEQFF.

This clonotype showed up many times. J is TRBJ2-7 and V is TRBV10-2, with 10 bases aligning to TRBD1. Trimming took 6 bases from V and 2 from J; bases not matched to a gene: 1. The germline gives CDR1 WSHSY, CDR2 SAAADI. This CDR3 is 13 amino acids long. The CDR3 here is CASRGQGAYEQYF. Here the CDR3 DNA reads TGCGCCAGCAGAGGACAGGGGGCCTACGAGCAGTACTTC.

This clonotype occurred many times. The chain links TRBV6-1 to TRBJ1-2, with 9 bases aligning to TRBD1. CDR3 length equals 15 residues. The J segment lost 3 bases and the V segment lost 6 bases, leaving 8 bases of the junction unmatched. Germline CDR1 and CDR2: MNHNS and SASEGT. The CDR3 nucleotides are TGTGCCAGCAGGGCCGGGACAGGGTTAGACTATGGCTACACCTTC. This gives the protein CASRAGTGLDYGYTF.

This clonotype was seen many times. V and J are TRBV5-1 and TRBJ2-5, with D hard to call. V lost 0 bases, J lost 1 base, and 10 bases lay in between. CDR1 is SGHRS, CDR2 YFSETQ, per germline. This CDR3 has 15 residues. Written as DNA, the CDR3 is TGCGCCAGCAGCTTGGCCGCGGCTTTCCAAGAGACCCAGTACTTC. Its protein product is CASSLAAAFQETQYF.

About this clonotype itself: A much more abundant neighbour one base away suggests this may be a read error. The rearrangement links TRBV6-2 or TRBV6-3 to TRBJ2-7; 11 bases align to TRBD2. The CDR3 spans 16 residues. With 4 bases clipped from V and 5 bases from J, the junction kept 10 bases outside the gene matches. CDR1 is MNHEY and CDR2 is SVGEGT in the germline V gene. DNA for the CDR3: TGTGCCAGCAGTTTAACCGGGACTAGCGGAACCCACGAGCAGTACTTC. It translates to CASSLTGTSGTHEQYF.

This clonotype was counted many times. The chain is built from TRBV15 and TRBJ2-3; maybe TRBD2 (6 bases). Germline CDR1 is LNHNV and CDR2 is YYDKDF (reference sequence). The CDR3 loop spans 15 amino acids. The V end lost 3 bases, the J end lost 0 bases, and 10 bases lay between the germline ends. Here the CDR3 DNA reads TGTGCCACCAGCAGGGGGGGTACTAGCACAGATACGCAGTATTTT. Amino acids: CATSRGGTSTDTQYF.

In its sample, this clonotype was seen many times. This chain uses TRBV25-1 with TRBJ1-3; D not resolved. The CDR3 is 13 amino acids. V shed 4 bases and J shed 1 base, with 5 bases lying between them. Germline CDR1 and CDR2: MGHDK and SYGVNS. The CDR3 sequence is CASSAVSGNTIYF. The CDR3, as DNA: TGTGCCAGCAGTGCCGTATCTGGAAACACCATATATTTT. Full variable domain (outside the CDR3, taken from reference TRBV25-1 and TRBJ1-3): EADIYQTPRYLVIGTGKKITLECSQTMGHDKMYWYQQDPGMELHLIHYSYGVNSTEKGDLSSESTVSRIRTEHFPLTLESARPSHTSQYLCASSAVSGNTIYFGEGSWLTVV.

This clonotype came up a few times. One end of the junction does not line up with germline, which may come from a read error. The chain recombines TRBV12-3 or TRBV12-4 with TRBJ2-1, with 8 bases fitting TRBD2. CDR3 length equals 18 residues. The DNA for the CDR3 is TGTGCCTGCAGTTTAGCTCCAGGGACTAGTGGGGGTTGGAATGAGCAGTTCTTC. It codes for CACSLAPGTSGGWNEQFF.